These T cell receptor beta chains were read from a single sample in a study of human T cells and chemical hapten exposure. TCRdb used MiXCR to reprocess the RACE reads, holding one entry per CDR3 protein. Seen here are some 84,000 distinct CDR3 sequences, 10% observed once, and the top ten hold around 5%. The specimen was whole blood, collected in connection with sensitization to the hapten diphenylcyclopropenone (DPC). All receptors derive from a woman between 50 and 59 years old with alopecia areata. Some clones in this sample may be carry-over from other donors' samples. Both conserved end residues are part of each CDR3. Fields, in order: clone size, J gene, V gene, D gene, CDR3 protein, CDR3 DNA. D genes are given only for firm matches. A clone size is listed for some rows: how often the clone was seen (once, few, many), or a class if it is expanded.

>.|TRBJ2-2|TRBV20-1|TRBD2
CSASPPSGRYGSGELFF
TGCAGTGCTTCCCCGCCTAGCGGGAGATATGGTAGCGGGGAGCTGTTTTTT
>many|TRBJ2-5|TRBV29-1|.
CSVERGETQYF
TGCAGCGTGGAGAGGGGGGAGACCCAGTACTTC
>many|TRBJ1-5|TRBV7-9|TRBD1
CASSPDRSYQPQHF
TGTGCCAGCAGCCCGGACAGGAGCTATCAGCCCCAGCATTTT
>.|TRBJ1-4|TRBV6-2/TRBV6-3|.
CASSEHSPRRLFF
TGTGCCAGCAGTGAGCACTCTCCACGTAGGCTGTTTTTT
>few|TRBJ2-1|TRBV7-2|.
CASGPLGGSEQFF
TGTGCCAGCGGGCCCTTGGGAGGCAGTGAGCAGTTCTTC
>few|TRBJ1-6|TRBV7-9|.
CASSTQGGNSPLHF
TGTGCCAGCAGCACGCAGGGTGGCAATTCACCCCTCCACTTT
>few|TRBJ2-3|TRBV6-1|TRBD2
CASSTTSGKSTDTQYF
TGTGCCAGCAGTACGACTAGCGGGAAAAGCACAGATACGCAGTATTTT
>few|TRBJ2-1|TRBV5-3|.
CARRRPRFYEQFF
TGTGCCAGAAGAAGGCCCAGGTTCTATGAGCAGTTCTTC
>.|TRBJ2-1|TRBV20-1|TRBD2
CSAESGRFNEQFF
TGCAGTGCCGAAAGCGGGAGATTTAATGAGCAGTTCTTC
>many|TRBJ2-7|TRBV5-1|TRBD2
CASSLLAGGRYEQYF
TGCGCCAGCAGCTTGCTCGCGGGAGGACGGTACGAGCAGTACTTC
>many|TRBJ2-7|TRBV29-1|.
CSVAPGRASEQYF
TGCAGCGTTGCCCCGGGGCGGGCCTCCGAGCAGTACTTC
>many|TRBJ2-3|TRBV30|.
CAWRVSPPDTQYF
TGTGCCTGGAGGGTTTCCCCCCCAGATACGCAGTATTTT
>many|TRBJ2-4|TRBV7-9|.
CASTGPRAKNIQYF
TGTGCCAGCACCGGGCCGAGAGCCAAAAACATTCAGTACTTC
>many|TRBJ1-1|TRBV14|TRBD1
CASSQALGQGTEAFF
TGTGCCAGCAGCCAAGCCCTCGGACAGGGGACTGAAGCTTTCTTT
>many|TRBJ1-1|TRBV3-1|TRBD1
CASSQGQGARGEAFF
TGTGCCAGCAGCCAAGGGCAGGGGGCGCGCGGTGAAGCTTTCTTT
>.|TRBJ2-3|TRBV4-1|.
CASSQVLAKSTDTQYF
TGCGCCAGCAGCCAAGTCCTAGCGAAGAGCACAGATACGCAGTATTTT
>many|TRBJ2-7|TRBV18|TRBD2
CASSLSGSLYEQYF
TGTGCCAGCTCACTTAGCGGGAGTCTCTACGAGCAGTACTTC
>many|TRBJ2-5|TRBV28|.
CASSHSTDQETQYF
TGTGCCAGCAGTCATTCGACAGACCAAGAGACCCAGTACTTC
>many|TRBJ2-7|TRBV20-1|TRBD2
CSAGEAGAGAEQYF
TGCAGTGCTGGAGAAGCGGGGGCGGGAGCCGAGCAGTACTTC
>few|TRBJ2-5|TRBV11-2|.
CASSSGPEYGGTQGTQYF
TGTGCCAGCAGCTCGGGCCCCGAATATGGCGGGACCCAGGGGACCCAGTACTTC
>.|TRBJ1-1|TRBV6-5|.
CASSYTITNTEAFF
TGTGCCAGCAGTTACACCATAACGAACACTGAAGCTTTCTTT
>few|TRBJ2-2|TRBV2|.
CASTFTGELFF
TGTGCCAGCACTTTCACCGGGGAGCTGTTTTTT
>.|TRBJ2-1|TRBV29-1|.
CSAGGRDYNEQFF
TGCAGCGCCGGGGGGCGGGACTACAATGAGCAGTTCTTC
>many|TRBJ1-1|TRBV29-1|.
CSVDRGNTEAFF
TGCAGCGTTGACAGAGGGAACACTGAAGCTTTCTTT
>few|TRBJ1-4|TRBV3-1|.
CASSQRRVSQLFF
TGTGCCAGCAGCCAAAGAAGGGTTAGTCAGCTGTTTTTT
>few|TRBJ1-3|TRBV28|.
CASSLFGRNTIYF
TGTGCCAGCAGTTTATTCGGCCGAAACACCATATATTTT
>many|TRBJ2-5|TRBV6-5|TRBD2
CASSQSGRETQYF
TGTGCCAGCAGTCAGAGCGGGAGAGAGACCCAGTACTTC
>.|TRBJ2-3|TRBV10-3|TRBD2
CAISESGLADTDTQYF
TGTGCCATCAGTGAGTCGGGACTAGCGGACACAGATACGCAGTATTTT
>.|TRBJ2-7|TRBV29-1|.
CTFPPVYEQYF
TGCACCTTTCCACCGGTCTACGAGCAGTACTTC
>.|TRBJ2-5|TRBV20-1|TRBD1
CSAVAEDRGSWGFETQYF
TGCAGTGCTGTAGCCGAAGACAGGGGGAGCTGGGGTTTTGAGACCCAGTACTTC
>.|TRBJ2-1|TRBV6-5|TRBD2
CASSRSGTTGNEQFF
TGTGCCAGCAGCCGTAGCGGGACGACGGGTAATGAGCAGTTCTTC
>many|TRBJ2-7|TRBV11-3|TRBD2
CASSLGLAGFDEQYF
TGTGCCAGCAGCTTAGGACTAGCGGGTTTCGACGAGCAGTACTTC
>.|TRBJ2-5|TRBV7-2|TRBD1
CASSFRQGNQETQYF
TGTGCCAGCAGCTTTCGACAGGGCAACCAAGAGACCCAGTACTTC
>many|TRBJ2-1|TRBV4-3|.
CASSGHNRARTNEQFF
TGCGCCAGCAGCGGGCACAACCGGGCCCGGACGAATGAGCAGTTCTTC
>many|TRBJ1-2|TRBV7-2|.
CASSLERSGRGYTF
TGTGCCAGCAGCTTAGAGAGGTCAGGTCGTGGCTACACCTTC